This T cell receptor beta chain derives from a study of cytomegalovirus exposure and HLA in healthy donors. Whole-study results and caveats: When analyzed later, a missense DCLRE1C variant was found to be linked to TCR beta V- and J-gene trimming. There were several of the most significant clusters that appeared linked to common viral pathogens in a later analysis.

It was with 60 Vbeta and 13 Jbeta primers that the PCR ran. The assay was immunoSEQ multiplex PCR, and TCRdb's table has in-frame clones only and misses some. This table has about 94,000 clones, approximately 77% appearing once. While unrecorded immune exposures were likely, the donors were nominally healthy when sampled. This CDR3 is 15 amino acids long. The V and J ends lost 2 bases and 2 bases, in that order; junction bases with no gene match: 3. Germline CDR1 reads SGHKS; CDR2 reads YYEKEE (reference sequence). To note about this clone: Its antigen remains unknown. The same CDR3 is also encoded by other DNA sequences in this sample.

Sequenced material: PBMCs. The chain is built from TRBV5-5 and TRBJ2-7; 11 bases align to TRBD1. The receptor comes from a human donor in good health. CDR3 residues: CASSLLGQGAYEQYF. The CDR3 DNA reads TGTGCCAGCAGCTTATTGGGACAGGGGGCCTACGAGCAGTACTTC.